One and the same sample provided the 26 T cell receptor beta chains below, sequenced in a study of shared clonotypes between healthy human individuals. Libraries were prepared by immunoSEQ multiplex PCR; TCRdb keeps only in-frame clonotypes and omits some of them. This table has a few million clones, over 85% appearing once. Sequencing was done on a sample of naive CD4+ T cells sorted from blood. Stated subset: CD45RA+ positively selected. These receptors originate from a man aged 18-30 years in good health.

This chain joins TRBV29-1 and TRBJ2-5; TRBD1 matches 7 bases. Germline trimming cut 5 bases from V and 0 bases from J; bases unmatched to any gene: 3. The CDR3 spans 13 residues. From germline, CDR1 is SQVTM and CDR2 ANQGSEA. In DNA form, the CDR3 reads TGCAGCGTTTACAGGGGAAACCAAGAGACCCAGTACTTC. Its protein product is CSVYRGNQETQYF.

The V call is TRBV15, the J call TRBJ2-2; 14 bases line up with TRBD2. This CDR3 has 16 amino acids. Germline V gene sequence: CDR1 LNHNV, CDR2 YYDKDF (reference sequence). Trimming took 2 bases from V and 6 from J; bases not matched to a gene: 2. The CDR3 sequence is CATSRRLAGGPGELFF. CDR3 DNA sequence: TGTGCCACCAGCAGACGACTAGCGGGAGGGCCCGGGGAGCTGTTTTTT.

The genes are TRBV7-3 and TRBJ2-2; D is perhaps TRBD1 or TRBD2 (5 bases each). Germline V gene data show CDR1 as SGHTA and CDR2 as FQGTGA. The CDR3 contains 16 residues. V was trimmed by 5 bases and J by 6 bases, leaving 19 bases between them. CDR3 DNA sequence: TGTGCCAGCAGCCTATCCCCCGGGACCATGCCCGGGGAGCTGTTTTTT. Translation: CASSLSPGTMPGELFF.

The CDR3 bases are TGCGCCAGCAGCCCTCCACAGGGTACGAACACTGAAGCTTTCTTT. Protein sequence: CASSPPQGTNTEAFF. The V and J genes are TRBV5-1 and TRBJ1-1, with D perhaps matching TRBD1 (6 bases). The germline V gene has CDR1 SGHRS and CDR2 YFSETQ. Deletions cut 4 bases from V and 1 base from J, with 14 bases between. CDR3 length: 15 amino acids.

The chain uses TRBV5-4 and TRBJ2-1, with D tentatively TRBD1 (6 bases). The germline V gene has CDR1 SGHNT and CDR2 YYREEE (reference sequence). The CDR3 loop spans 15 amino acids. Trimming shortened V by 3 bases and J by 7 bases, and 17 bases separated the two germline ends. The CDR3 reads CASSSVVGRGNEQFF. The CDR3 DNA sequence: TGTGCCAGCAGCTCCGTTGTGGGCAGGGGTAATGAGCAGTTCTTC.

The CDR3 region is CASSAGGIFF. The CDR3 DNA reads as TGTGCCAGTAGTGCAGGTGGGATCTTCTTT. V gene TRBV19 combines with J gene TRBJ1-1, with D unclear. The CDR3 length is 10 residues. Trimming pared 5 bases from V and 14 bases from J, leaving 12 bases between. Looked up from germline, CDR1 is LNHDA and CDR2 is SQIVND (reference sequence).

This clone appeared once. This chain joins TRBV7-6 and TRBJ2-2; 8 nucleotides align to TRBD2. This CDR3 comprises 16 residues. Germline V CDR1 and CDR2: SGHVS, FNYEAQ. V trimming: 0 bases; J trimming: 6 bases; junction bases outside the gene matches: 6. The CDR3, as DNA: TGTGCCAGCAGCTTAGCCGGGGGGGCGGTCGCCGGGGAGCTGTTTTTT. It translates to CASSLAGGAVAGELFF.

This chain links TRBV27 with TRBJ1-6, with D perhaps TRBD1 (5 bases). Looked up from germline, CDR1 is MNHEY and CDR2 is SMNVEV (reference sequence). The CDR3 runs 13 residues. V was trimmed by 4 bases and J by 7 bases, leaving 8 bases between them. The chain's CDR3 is CASSWGTNSPLHF. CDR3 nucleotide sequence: TGTGCCAGCAGTTGGGGGACCAATTCACCCCTCCACTTT.

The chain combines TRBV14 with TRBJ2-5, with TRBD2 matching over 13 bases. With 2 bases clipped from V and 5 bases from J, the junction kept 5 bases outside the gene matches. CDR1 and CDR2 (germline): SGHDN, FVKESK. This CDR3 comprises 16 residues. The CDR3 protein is CASSQLGLAGVETQYF. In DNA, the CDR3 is TGTGCCAGCAGCCAACTAGGACTAGCGGGAGTGGAGACCCAGTACTTC.

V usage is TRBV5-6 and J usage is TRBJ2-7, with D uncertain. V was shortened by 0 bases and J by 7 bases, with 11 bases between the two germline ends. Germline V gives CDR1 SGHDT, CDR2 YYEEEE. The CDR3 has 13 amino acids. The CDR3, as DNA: TGTGCCAGCAGCTTGGGGAGATGGAAAGAGCAGTACTTC. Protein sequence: CASSLGRWKEQYF.

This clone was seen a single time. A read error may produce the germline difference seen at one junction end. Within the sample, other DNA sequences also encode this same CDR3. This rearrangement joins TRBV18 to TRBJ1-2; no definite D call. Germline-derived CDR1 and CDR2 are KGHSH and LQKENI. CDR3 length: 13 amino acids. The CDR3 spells CASSPPASYGYTF. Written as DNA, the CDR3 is TGTGCCAGCTCCCCACCAGCCTCCTATGGCTACACCTTC.

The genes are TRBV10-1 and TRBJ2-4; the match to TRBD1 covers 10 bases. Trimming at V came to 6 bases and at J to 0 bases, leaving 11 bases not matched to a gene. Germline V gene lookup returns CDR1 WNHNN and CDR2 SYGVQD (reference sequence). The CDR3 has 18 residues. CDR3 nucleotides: TGCGCCAGCAGCGCCTCGGACAGGGGGGATCTAGCCAAAAACATTCAGTACTTC. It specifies CASSASDRGDLAKNIQYF.

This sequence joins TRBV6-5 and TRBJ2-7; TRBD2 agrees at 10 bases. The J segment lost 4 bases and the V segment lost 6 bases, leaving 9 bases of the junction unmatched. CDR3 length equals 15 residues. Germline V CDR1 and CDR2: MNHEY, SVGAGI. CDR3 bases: TGTGCCAGCAGACTGTTCCCTAGCGGGAGTTACGAGCAGTACTTC. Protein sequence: CASRLFPSGSYEQYF.

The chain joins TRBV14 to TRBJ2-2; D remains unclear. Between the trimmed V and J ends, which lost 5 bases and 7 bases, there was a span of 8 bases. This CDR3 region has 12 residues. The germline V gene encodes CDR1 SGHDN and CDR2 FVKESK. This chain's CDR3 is CASSFADGELFF. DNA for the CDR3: TGTGCCAGCAGCTTCGCGGACGGGGAGCTGTTTTTT.

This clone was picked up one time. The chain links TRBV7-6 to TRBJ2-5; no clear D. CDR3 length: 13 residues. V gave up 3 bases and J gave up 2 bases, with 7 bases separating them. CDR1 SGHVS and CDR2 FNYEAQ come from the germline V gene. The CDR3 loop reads CASSFVQQETQYF. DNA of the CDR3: TGTGCCAGCAGCTTTGTACAGCAAGAGACCCAGTACTTC. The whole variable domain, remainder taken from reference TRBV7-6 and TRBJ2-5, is GAGVSQSPRYKVTKRGQDVALRCDPISGHVSLYWYRQALGQGPEFLTYFNYEAQQDKSGLPNDRFSAERPEGSISTLTIQRTEQRDSAMYRCASSFVQQETQYFGPGTRLLVL.

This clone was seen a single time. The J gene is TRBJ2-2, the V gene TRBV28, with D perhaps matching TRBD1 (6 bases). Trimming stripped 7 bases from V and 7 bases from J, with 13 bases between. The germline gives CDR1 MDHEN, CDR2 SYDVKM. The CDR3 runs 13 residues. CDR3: CASNQQGIGELFF. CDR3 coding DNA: TGTGCCAGCAACCAACAGGGTATCGGGGAGCTGTTTTTT.

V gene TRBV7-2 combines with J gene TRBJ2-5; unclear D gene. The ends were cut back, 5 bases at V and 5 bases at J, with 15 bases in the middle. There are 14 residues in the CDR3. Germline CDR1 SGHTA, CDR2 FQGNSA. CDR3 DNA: TGTGCCAGCAGCCTCGGACCCATGGGGGAGACCCAGTACTTC. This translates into CASSLGPMGETQYF. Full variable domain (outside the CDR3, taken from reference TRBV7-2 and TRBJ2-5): GAGVSQSPSNKVTEKGKDVELRCDPISGHTALYWYRQSLGQGLEFLIYFQGNSAPDKSGLPSDRFSAERTGGSVSTLTIQRTQQEDSAVYLCASSLGPMGETQYFGPGTRLLVL.

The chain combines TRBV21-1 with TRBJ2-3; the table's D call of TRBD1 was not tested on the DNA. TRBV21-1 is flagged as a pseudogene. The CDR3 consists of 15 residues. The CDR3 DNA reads TGTGCCAGCCCCGAGACAGGCCGGGATCAAAAGTGGCAGTATTTT. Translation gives CASPETGRDQKWQYF.

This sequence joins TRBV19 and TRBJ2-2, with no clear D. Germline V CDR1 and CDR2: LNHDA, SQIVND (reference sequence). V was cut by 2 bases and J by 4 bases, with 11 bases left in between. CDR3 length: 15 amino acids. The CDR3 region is CASSIPPILTGELFF. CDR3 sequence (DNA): TGTGCCAGTAGTATACCCCCGATACTCACCGGGGAGCTGTTTTTT.

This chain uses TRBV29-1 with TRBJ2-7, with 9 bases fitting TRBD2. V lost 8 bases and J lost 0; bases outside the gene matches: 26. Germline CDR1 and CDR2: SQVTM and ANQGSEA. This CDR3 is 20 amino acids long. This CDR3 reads CSSVGATGLAGPYHSYEQYF. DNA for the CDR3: TGCAGCTCTGTTGGGGCAACAGGCCTAGCGGGACCTTACCACTCCTACGAGCAGTACTTC.

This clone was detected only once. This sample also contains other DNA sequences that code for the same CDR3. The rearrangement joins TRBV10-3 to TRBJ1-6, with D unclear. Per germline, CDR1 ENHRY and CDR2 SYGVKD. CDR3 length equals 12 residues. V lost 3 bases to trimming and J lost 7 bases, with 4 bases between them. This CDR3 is CAISEVNSPLHF. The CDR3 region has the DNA TGTGCCATCAGTGAAGTGAATTCACCCCTCCACTTT.

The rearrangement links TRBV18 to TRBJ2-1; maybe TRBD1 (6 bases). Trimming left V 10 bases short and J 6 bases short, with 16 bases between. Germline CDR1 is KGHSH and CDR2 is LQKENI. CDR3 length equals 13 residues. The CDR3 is CATKQGRVNEQFF. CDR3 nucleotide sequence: TGTGCCACCAAACAGGGACGGGTCAATGAGCAGTTCTTC.

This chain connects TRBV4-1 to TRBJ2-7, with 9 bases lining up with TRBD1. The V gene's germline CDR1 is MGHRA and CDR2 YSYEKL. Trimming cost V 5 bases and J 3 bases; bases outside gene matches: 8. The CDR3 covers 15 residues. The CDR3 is CASSAPGTGRYEQYF. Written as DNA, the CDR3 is TGCGCCAGCAGCGCACCCGGGACAGGGCGCTACGAGCAGTACTTC.

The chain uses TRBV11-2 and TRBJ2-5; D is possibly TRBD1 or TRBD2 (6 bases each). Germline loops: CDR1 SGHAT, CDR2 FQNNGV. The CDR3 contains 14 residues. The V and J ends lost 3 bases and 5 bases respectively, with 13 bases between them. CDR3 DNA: TGTGCCAGCAGCTTGGGGGGCCGGGAGGAGACCCAGTACTTC. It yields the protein CASSLGGREETQYF.

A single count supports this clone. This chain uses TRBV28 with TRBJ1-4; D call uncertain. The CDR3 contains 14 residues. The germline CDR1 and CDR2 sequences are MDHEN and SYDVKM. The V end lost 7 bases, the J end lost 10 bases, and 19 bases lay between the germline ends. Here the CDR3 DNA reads TGTGCCAGCACCTTGTGGGTCTCCCGGGGAAAACTGTTTTTT. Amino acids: CASTLWVSRGKLFF. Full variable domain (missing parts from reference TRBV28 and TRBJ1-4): DVKVTQSSRYLVKRTGEKVFLECVQDMDHENMFWYRQDPGLGLRLIYFSYDVKMKEKGDIPEGYSVSREKKERFSLILESASTNQTSMYLCASTLWVSRGKLFFGSGTQLSVL.

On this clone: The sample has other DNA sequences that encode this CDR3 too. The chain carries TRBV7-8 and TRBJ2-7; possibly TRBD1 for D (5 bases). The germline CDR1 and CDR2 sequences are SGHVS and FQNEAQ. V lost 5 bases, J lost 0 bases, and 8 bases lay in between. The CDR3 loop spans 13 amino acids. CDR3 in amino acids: CASSPRGSYEQYF. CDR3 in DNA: TGTGCCAGCAGCCCTAGGGGCTCCTACGAGCAGTACTTC.